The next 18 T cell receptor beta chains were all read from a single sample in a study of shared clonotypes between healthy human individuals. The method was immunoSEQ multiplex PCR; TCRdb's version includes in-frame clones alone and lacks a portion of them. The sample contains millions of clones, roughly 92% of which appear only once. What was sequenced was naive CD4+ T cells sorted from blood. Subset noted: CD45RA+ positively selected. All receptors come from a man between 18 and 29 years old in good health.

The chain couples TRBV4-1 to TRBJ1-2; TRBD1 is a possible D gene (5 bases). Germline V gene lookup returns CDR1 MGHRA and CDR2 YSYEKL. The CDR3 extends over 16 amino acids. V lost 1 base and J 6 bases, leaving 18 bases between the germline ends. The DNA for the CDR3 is TGCGCCAGCAGCCAAGGAACTATGGGGCAGGGCCATGGCTACACCTTC. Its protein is CASSQGTMGQGHGYTF.

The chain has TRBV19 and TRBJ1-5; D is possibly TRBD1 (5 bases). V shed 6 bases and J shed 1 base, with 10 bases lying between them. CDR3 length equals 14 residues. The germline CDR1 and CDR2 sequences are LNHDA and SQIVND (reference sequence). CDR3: CASSSGGSNQPQHF. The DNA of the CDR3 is TGTGCCAGTAGCTCCGGGGGGAGCAATCAGCCCCAGCATTTT.

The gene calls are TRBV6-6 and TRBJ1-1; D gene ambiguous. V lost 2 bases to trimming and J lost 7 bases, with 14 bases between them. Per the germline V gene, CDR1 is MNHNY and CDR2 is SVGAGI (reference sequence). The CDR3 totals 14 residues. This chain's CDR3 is CASSYGMPSFEAFF. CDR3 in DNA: TGTGCCAGCAGTTACGGAATGCCATCGTTTGAAGCTTTCTTT.

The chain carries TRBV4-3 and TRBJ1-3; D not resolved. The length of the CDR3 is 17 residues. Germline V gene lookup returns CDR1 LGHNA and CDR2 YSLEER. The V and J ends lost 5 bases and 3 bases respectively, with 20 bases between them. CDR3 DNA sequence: TGCGCCAGCAGCGGTGGGCCCCTCGGACCTCATGGAAACACCATATATTTT. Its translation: CASSGGPLGPHGNTIYF.

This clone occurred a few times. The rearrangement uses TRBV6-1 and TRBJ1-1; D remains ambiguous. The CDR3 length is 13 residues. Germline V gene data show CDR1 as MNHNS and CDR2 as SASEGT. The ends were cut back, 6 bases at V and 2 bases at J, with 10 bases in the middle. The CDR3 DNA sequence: TGTGCCAGCAGGAGGGAGGCTAACACTGAAGCTTTCTTT. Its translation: CASRREANTEAFF.

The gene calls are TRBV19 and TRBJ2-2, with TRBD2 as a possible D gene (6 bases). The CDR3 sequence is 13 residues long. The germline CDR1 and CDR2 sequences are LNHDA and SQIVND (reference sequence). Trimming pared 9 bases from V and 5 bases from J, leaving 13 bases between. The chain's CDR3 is CASAGLWTGELFF. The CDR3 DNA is TGTGCCAGCGCGGGACTGTGGACCGGGGAGCTGTTTTTT.

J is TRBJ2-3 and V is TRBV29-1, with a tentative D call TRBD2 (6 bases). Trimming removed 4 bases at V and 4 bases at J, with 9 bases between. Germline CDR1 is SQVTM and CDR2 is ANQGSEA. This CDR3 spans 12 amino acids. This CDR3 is CSVAGVADTQYF. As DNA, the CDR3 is TGCAGCGTTGCGGGGGTTGCAGATACGCAGTATTTT.

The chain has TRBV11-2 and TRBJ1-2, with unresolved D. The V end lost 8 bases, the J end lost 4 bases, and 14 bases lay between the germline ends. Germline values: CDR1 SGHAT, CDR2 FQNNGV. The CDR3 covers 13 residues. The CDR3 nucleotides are TGTGCCAGCGGTGGCACGCGGAGCTATGGCTACACCTTC. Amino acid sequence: CASGGTRSYGYTF.

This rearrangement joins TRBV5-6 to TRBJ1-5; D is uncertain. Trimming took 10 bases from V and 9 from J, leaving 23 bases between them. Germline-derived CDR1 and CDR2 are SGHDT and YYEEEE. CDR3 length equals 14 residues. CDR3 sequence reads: CASQSAGAVGPQHF. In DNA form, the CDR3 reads TGTGCCTCACAATCCGCAGGAGCGGTTGGGCCCCAGCATTTT.

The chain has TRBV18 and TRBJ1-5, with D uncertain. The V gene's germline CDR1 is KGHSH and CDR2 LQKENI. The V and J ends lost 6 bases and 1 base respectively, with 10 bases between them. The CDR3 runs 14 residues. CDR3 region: CASSLDWSNQPQHF. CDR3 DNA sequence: TGTGCCAGCTCCCTAGACTGGAGCAATCAGCCCCAGCATTTT.

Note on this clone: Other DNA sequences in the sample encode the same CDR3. The CDR3 loop reads CASSLEAGNQPQHF. In nucleotides, the CDR3 is TGCGCCAGCAGCTTGGAGGCAGGGAATCAGCCCCAGCATTTT. The V gene is TRBV5-1, the J gene TRBJ1-5; TRBD1 is a possible D gene (5 bases). Trimming cost V 0 bases and J 4 bases, with 8 bases left between them. Looked up from germline, CDR1 is SGHRS and CDR2 is YFSETQ. The CDR3 runs to 14 residues. Full variable domain (outside the CDR3, taken from reference TRBV5-1 and TRBJ1-5): KAGVTQTPRYLIKTRGQQVTLSCSPISGHRSVSWYQQTPGQGLQFLFEYFSETQRNKGNFPGRFSGRQFSNSRSEMNVSTLELGDSALYLCASSLEAGNQPQHFGDGTRLSIL.

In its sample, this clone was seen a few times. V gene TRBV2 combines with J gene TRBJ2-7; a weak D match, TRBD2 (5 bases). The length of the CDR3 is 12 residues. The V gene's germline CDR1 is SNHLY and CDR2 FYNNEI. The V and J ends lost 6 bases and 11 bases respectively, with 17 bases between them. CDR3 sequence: CASSRDSTSKYF. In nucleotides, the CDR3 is TGTGCCAGCAGCCGGGATTCTACGAGCAAGTACTTC.

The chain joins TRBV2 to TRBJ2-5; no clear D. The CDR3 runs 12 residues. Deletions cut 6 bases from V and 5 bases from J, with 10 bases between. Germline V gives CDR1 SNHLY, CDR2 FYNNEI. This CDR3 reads CASRNGAETQYF. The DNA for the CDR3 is TGTGCCAGCAGGAATGGAGCGGAGACCCAGTACTTC.

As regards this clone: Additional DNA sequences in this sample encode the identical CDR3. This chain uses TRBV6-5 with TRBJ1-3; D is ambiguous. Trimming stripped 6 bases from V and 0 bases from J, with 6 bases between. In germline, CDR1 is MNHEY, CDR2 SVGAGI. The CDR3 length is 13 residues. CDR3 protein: CASRESSGNTIYF. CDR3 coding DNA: TGTGCCAGCAGAGAGAGCTCTGGAAACACCATATATTTT.

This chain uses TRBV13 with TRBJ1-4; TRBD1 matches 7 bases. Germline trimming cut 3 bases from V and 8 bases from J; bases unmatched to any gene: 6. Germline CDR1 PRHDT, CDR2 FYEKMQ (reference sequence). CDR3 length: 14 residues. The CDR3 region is CASSFTGVGEKLFF. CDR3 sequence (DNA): TGTGCCAGCAGCTTCACAGGGGTGGGGGAAAAACTGTTTTTT. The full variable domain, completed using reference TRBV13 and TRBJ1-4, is AAGVIQSPRHLIKEKRETATLKCYPIPRHDTVYWYQQGPGQDPQFLISFYEKMQSDKGSIPDRFSAQQFSDYHSELNMSSLELGDSALYFCASSFTGVGEKLFFGSGTQLSVL.

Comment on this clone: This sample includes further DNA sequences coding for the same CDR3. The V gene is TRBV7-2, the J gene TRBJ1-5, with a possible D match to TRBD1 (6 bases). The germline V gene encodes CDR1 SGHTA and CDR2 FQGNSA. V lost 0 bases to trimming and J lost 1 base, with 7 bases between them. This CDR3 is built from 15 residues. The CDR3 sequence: CASSLAGGSNQPQHF. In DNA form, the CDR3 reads TGTGCCAGCAGCTTAGCAGGGGGGAGCAATCAGCCCCAGCATTTT.

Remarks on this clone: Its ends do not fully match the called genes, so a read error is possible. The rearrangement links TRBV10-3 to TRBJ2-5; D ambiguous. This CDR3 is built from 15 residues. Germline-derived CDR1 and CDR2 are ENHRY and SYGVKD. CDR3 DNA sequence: TGTGCCATCAGTGAGTCAATCACCTATCAAGGGACCCAGTACTTC. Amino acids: CAISESITYQGTQYF.

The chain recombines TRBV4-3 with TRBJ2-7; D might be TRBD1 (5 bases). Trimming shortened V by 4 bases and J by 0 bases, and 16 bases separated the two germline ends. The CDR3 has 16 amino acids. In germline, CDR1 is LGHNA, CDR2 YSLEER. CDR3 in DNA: TGCGCCAGCAGCCTAAGGGGCGGACCTTACTCCTACGAGCAGTACTTC. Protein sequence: CASSLRGGPYSYEQYF.